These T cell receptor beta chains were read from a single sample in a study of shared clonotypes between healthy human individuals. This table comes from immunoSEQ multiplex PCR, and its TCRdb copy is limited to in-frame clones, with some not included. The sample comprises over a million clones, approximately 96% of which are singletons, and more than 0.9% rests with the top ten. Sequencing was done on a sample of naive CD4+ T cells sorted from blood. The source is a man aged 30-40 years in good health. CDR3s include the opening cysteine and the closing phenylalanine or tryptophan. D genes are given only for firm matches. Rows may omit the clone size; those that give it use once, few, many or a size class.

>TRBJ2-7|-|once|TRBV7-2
CASSLSARANSYEQYF
TGTGCCAGCAGCTTATCGGCGCGAGCCAACTCCTACGAGCAGTACTTC
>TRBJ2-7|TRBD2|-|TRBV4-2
CASSQDYLAGERIRIYEQYF
TGTGCCAGCAGCCAAGATTACCTAGCGGGAGAGCGGATACGAATCTACGAGCAGTACTTC
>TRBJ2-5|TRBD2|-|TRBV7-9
CASSLAGRGVETQYF
TGTGCCAGCAGCTTAGCCGGCCGGGGGGTAGAGACCCAGTACTTC
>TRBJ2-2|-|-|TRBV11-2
CASSLDLSGSNTGELFF
TGTGCCAGCAGCTTAGATCTTTCAGGTTCGAACACCGGGGAGCTGTTTTTT
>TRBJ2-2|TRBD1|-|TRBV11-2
CASSSLGQGAGTGELFF
TGTGCCAGCAGCTCCTTGGGTCAGGGGGCGGGCACCGGGGAGCTGTTTTTT
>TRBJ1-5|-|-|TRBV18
CASSPLGPFNQPQHF
TGTGCCAGCTCACCACTAGGACCTTTCAATCAGCCCCAGCATTTT
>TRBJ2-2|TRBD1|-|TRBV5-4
CASSPRGQPIQNTGELFF
TGTGCCAGCAGCCCCAGGGGGCAGCCTATACAGAACACCGGGGAGCTGTTTTTT
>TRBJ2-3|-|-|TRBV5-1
CASSLAGEDTQYF
TGCGCCAGCAGCTTGGCAGGGGAAGATACGCAGTATTTT
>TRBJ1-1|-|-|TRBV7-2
CASSLVGDHTEAFF
TGTGCCAGCAGCTTAGTGGGGGACCACACTGAAGCTTTCTTT
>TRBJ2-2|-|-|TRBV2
CASNVREENTGELFF
TGTGCCAGTAACGTACGAGAAGAGAACACCGGGGAGCTGTTTTTT
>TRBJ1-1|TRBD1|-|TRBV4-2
CASSPAGGAGPNTEAFF
TGTGCCAGCAGCCCAGCAGGGGGCGCAGGCCCGAACACTGAAGCTTTCTTT
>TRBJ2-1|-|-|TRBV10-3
CAIDNSNDEQFF
TGTGCCATTGATAATAGTAACGATGAGCAGTTCTTC
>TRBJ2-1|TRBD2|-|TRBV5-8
CASSRSGLAGYNEQFF
TGTGCCAGCAGCCGAAGTGGTCTAGCGGGGTACAATGAGCAGTTCTTC
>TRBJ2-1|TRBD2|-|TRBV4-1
CASSQDRGLAGADNEQFF
TGCGCCAGCAGCCAAGATAGGGGACTAGCGGGAGCCGACAATGAGCAGTTCTTC
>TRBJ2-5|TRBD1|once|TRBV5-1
CASRVTGAGETQYF
TGCGCCAGCAGGGTGACAGGGGCGGGGGAGACCCAGTACTTC
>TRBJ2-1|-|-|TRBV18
CASSPPGASYNEQFF
TGTGCCAGCTCACCGCCTGGGGCCTCCTACAATGAGCAGTTCTTC
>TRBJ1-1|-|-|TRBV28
CASSPSLSEAFF
TGTGCCAGCAGTCCGAGTCTTTCTGAAGCTTTCTTT
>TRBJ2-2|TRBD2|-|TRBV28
CASSSMTSGIINTGELFF
TGTGCCAGCAGTTCAATGACTAGCGGGATAATTAACACCGGGGAGCTGTTTTTT
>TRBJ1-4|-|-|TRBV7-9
CASSLTGNPEKLFF
TGTGCCAGCAGCTTAACGGGAAACCCTGAAAAACTGTTTTTT
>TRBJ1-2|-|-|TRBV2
CASSERGAGGYTF
TGTGCCAGCAGTGAGCGGGGGGCTGGTGGCTACACCTTC
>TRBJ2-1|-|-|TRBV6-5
CASNIARSSYNEQFF
TGTGCCAGCAATATAGCGAGAAGCTCCTACAATGAGCAGTTCTTC
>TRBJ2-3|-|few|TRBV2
CASSETDTQYF
TGTGCCAGCAGTGAAACAGATACGCAGTATTTT
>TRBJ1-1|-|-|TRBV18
CASSQTVNTEAFF
TGTGCCAGCTCACAGACAGTGAACACTGAAGCTTTCTTT
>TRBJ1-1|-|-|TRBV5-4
CASSPTGRDTEAFF
TGTGCCAGCAGCCCGACGGGGAGGGACACTGAAGCTTTCTTT
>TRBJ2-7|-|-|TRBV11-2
CASSFGGRLSYEQYF
TGTGCCAGCAGCTTTGGGGGGAGGTTATCCTACGAGCAGTACTTC
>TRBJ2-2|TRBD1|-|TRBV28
CASSPHGQANTGELFF
TGTGCCAGCAGTCCGCACGGACAGGCGAACACCGGGGAGCTGTTTTTT
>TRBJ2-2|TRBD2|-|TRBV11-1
CASSPSAGVNTGELFF
TGTGCCAGCAGCCCGTCGGCGGGAGTGAACACCGGGGAGCTGTTTTTT
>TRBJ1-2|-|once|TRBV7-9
CASSKSGYTF
TGTGCCAGCAGTAAGTCTGGCTACACCTTC
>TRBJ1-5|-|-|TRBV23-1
CASSRIVVSGFSQPQHF
TGCGCCAGCAGTCGGATCGTGGTGTCAGGGTTTTCTCAGCCCCAGCATTTT
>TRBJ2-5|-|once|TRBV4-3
CASSQDLAQETQYF
TGCGCCAGCAGCCAAGATCTTGCCCAAGAGACCCAGTACTTC
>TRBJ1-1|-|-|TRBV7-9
CASSLGVQGNTEAFF
TGTGCCAGCAGCTTAGGTGTACAGGGGAACACTGAAGCTTTCTTT
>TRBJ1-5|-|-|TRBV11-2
CASSGTDSNQPQHF
TGTGCCAGCAGCGGGACGGATAGCAATCAGCCCCAGCATTTT
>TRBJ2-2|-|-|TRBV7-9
CASSLALTGNTGELFF
TGTGCCAGCAGCTTAGCGTTGACAGGGAACACCGGGGAGCTGTTTTTT
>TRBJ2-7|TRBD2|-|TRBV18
CASSPPILTSGIKASYEQYF
TGTGCCAGCTCACCACCGATCCTGACTAGCGGGATCAAAGCCTCCTACGAGCAGTACTTC
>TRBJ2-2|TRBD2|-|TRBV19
CASSWTSGRAPLETGELFF
TGTGCCAGTAGTTGGACTAGCGGGAGGGCCCCATTGGAGACCGGGGAGCTGTTTTTT
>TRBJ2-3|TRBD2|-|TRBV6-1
CASSETSGRADTQYF
TGTGCCAGCAGCGAAACTAGCGGGAGAGCAGATACGCAGTATTTT
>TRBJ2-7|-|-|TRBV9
CASSVAGSGANYEQYF
TGTGCCAGCAGCGTAGCGGGTAGCGGAGCAAACTACGAGCAGTACTTC
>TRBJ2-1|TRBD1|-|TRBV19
CASSSFPRGQSYNEQFF
TGTGCCAGTAGTTCTTTTCCCAGGGGGCAATCCTACAATGAGCAGTTCTTC
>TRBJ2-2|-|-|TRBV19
CASSISDRATGELFF
TGTGCCAGTAGTATCTCCGACAGAGCCACCGGGGAGCTGTTTTTT
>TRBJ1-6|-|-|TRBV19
CASSQQGRNSPLHF
TGTGCCAGTAGCCAGCAGGGTAGGAATTCACCCCTCCACTTT
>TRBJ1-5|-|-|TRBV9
CASSAGGGNQPQHF
TGTGCCAGCAGCGCCGGAGGGGGGAATCAGCCCCAGCATTTT
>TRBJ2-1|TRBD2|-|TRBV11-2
CASSLGLAAYNEQFF
TGTGCCAGCAGCCTGGGACTAGCGGCCTACAATGAGCAGTTCTTC
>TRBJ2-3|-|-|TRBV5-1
CVSSLVGSRDTQYF
TGCGTCAGCAGCTTGGTTGGGTCTCGAGATACGCAGTATTTT
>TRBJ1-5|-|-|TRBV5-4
CASSLAEGSRQPQHF
TGTGCCAGCAGCTTGGCGGAGGGCTCGCGGCAGCCCCAGCATTTT
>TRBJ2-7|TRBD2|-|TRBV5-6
CASSLRSGGKYEQYF
TGTGCCAGCAGCTTGCGGAGCGGGGGGAAGTACGAGCAGTACTTC
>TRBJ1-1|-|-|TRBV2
CASTREVDTEAFF
TGTGCCAGCACCCGGGAGGTGGACACTGAAGCTTTCTTT
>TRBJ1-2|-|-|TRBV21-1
CASRGRRALRSNYGYTF
TGTGCCAGCAGAGGGAGGAGGGCTTTAAGATCGAACTATGGCTACACCTTC
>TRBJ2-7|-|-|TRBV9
CASSASIISYEQYF
TGTGCCAGCAGCGCCTCCATAATATCCTACGAGCAGTACTTC
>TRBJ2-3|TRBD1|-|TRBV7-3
CASSLGTGTDTQYF
TGTGCCAGCAGCCTCGGGACAGGGACAGATACGCAGTATTTT
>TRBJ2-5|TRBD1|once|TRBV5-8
CASSSGQVQETQYF
TGTGCCAGCAGCTCCGGACAGGTACAAGAGACCCAGTACTTC
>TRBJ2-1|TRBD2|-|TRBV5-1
CASSLVSVGLANEQFF
TGCGCCAGCAGCTTGGTTTCAGTGGGACTAGCGAATGAGCAGTTCTTC
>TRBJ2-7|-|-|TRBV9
CASSQGLLYEQYF
TGTGCCAGCAGCCAGGGACTGTTATACGAGCAGTACTTC
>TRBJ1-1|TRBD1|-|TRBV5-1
CASSVGQAGTEAFF
TGCGCCAGCAGCGTGGGACAGGCCGGCACTGAAGCTTTCTTT
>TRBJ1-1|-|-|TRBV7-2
CASSLVGGPMNTEAFF
TGTGCCAGCAGCTTAGTTGGGGGACCCATGAACACTGAAGCTTTCTTT